The next 12 T cell receptor beta chains were all read from a single sample in a study of response to subunit inactivated influenza vaccine. TCRdb itself ran the RT-PCR reads through MiXCR, one entry per CDR3 protein. The data hold hundreds of thousands of distinct CDR3 sequences, with approximately 17% observed a single time. The sequencing used PBMCs from blood, collected 5 days after vaccination. The receptors shown here come from a man aged 45-65 years who received an inactivated influenza vaccine.

This clonotype was observed a few times. The chain employs TRBV12-3 or TRBV12-4 and TRBJ2-5; TRBD2 matches at 11 bases. The CDR3 length is 16 residues. The V and J ends lost 6 bases and 3 bases, in that order; junction bases with no gene match: 9. The CDR3 nucleotides are TGTGCCAGCAGGAAAGGGACTAGCGGACAAAAAGAGACCCAGTACTTC. Translating it yields CASRKGTSGQKETQYF.

The chain uses TRBV6-1 and TRBJ1-5, with unresolved D. The V and J ends lost 0 bases and 6 bases respectively, with 6 bases between them. The CDR3 has 13 residues. CDR1 and CDR2 from the germline V gene are MNHNS and SASEGT. The CDR3 loop reads CASSEAHGQPQHF. As DNA, the CDR3 is TGTGCCAGCAGTGAAGCGCACGGTCAGCCCCAGCATTTT.

This clonotype occurred a few times. V usage is TRBV5-1 and J usage is TRBJ2-2; 9 bases map to TRBD1. The V and J ends lost 4 bases and 1 base, in that order; junction bases with no gene match: 5. The CDR3 runs to 16 residues. Germline lookup yields CDR1 SGHRS and CDR2 YFSETQ. In DNA, the CDR3 is TGCGCCAGCAGCCTCCAGGGACAGGGGAACACCGGGGAGCTGTTTTTT. Its protein product is CASSLQGQGNTGELFF.

This clonotype was counted between two and nine times. The chain joins TRBV29-1 to TRBJ2-1, with a possible D match to TRBD1 (5 bases). The CDR3 has 17 residues. Per the germline V gene, CDR1 is SQVTM and CDR2 is ANQGSEA. The V end lost 7 bases, the J end lost 4 bases, and 26 bases lay between the germline ends. The CDR3, as DNA: TGCAGCGGCCAGGGATTGGAACTGAGAACCCAATACAATGAGCAGTTCTTC. It codes for CSGQGLELRTQYNEQFF.

The chain employs TRBV12-3 or TRBV12-4 and TRBJ2-6; 10 nucleotides align to TRBD2. The V gene end was trimmed by 5 bases and the J gene end by 3 bases; junction bases not matched to a gene: 7. CDR3 length: 17 amino acids. CDR3 bases: TGTGCCAGCAGTCTCCCAGCGGGGGGGATTGGGGCCAACGTCCTGACTTTC. Residues: CASSLPAGGIGANVLTF.

In its sample, this clonotype was seen a few times. The chain employs TRBV27 and TRBJ2-7; possibly TRBD1 for D (6 bases). This CDR3 has 15 amino acids. Trimming took off 3 bases at V and 2 bases at J, with 14 bases between the two ends. In germline, CDR1 is MNHEY, CDR2 SMNVEV (reference sequence). DNA of the CDR3: TGTGCCAGCAGTTTTAGTGGGACATCGACCTACGAGCAGTACTTC. Translated: CASSFSGTSTYEQYF.

The chain combines TRBV29-1 with TRBJ2-6; TRBD1 agrees at 9 bases. V shed 7 bases, J shed 0 bases, and the junction held 7 bases outside the gene matches. The CDR3 loop spans 16 amino acids. Per germline, CDR1 SQVTM and CDR2 ANQGSEA. This CDR3 is CSGGDRAPSGANVLTF. The CDR3 nucleotides are TGCAGCGGGGGGGACAGGGCCCCCTCTGGGGCCAACGTCCTGACTTTC.

This clonotype was recorded a few times. This chain links TRBV4-2 with TRBJ1-6, with TRBD1 identical over 7 bases. V was pared by 1 base and J by 6 bases, with 3 bases of the junction left unmatched. Germline-derived CDR1 and CDR2 are LGHNA and YNFKEQ. The CDR3 has 15 amino acids. The chain's CDR3 is CASSQGQGINSPLHF. The CDR3 DNA is TGTGCCAGCAGCCAAGGACAGGGTATTAATTCACCCCTCCACTTT.

V and J are TRBV7-9 and TRBJ1-5; D remains ambiguous. The CDR3 has 12 residues. The germline CDR1 and CDR2 sequences are SEHNR and FQNEAQ (reference sequence). The germline V and J ends were trimmed by 4 bases and 4 bases, with 5 bases remaining between them. The CDR3 region has the DNA TGTGCCAGCAGCTATTATAATCAGCCCCAGCATTTT. This codes for CASSYYNQPQHF.

In its sample, this clonotype was seen many times. J is TRBJ2-7 and V is TRBV15; D is unclear. The V end was cut by 1 base, the J end by 2 bases, with 12 bases between. Germline CDR1 LNHNV, CDR2 YYDKDF (reference sequence). The CDR3 is 15 residues long. The CDR3 reads CATSRVTALPYEQYF. CDR3 sequence (DNA): TGTGCCACCAGCAGAGTCACAGCCCTGCCCTACGAGCAGTACTTC.

V usage is TRBV5-1 and J usage is TRBJ2-5; a weak D match, TRBD1 (6 bases). The CDR3 is 15 amino acids. V lost 7 bases and J 7 bases, leaving 23 bases between the germline ends. Germline values: CDR1 SGHRS, CDR2 YFSETQ. As DNA, the CDR3 is TGCGCCAGCCGACTTTTGGCAACAGGGCGAGTGACCCAGTACTTC. Its protein is CASRLLATGRVTQYF.

This clonotype came up a few times. The rearrangement joins TRBV20-1 to TRBJ2-3; D is possibly TRBD2 (7 bases). Germline assignment: CDR1 DFQATT and CDR2 SNEGSKA (reference sequence). The CDR3 consists of 14 residues. The V and J ends lost 5 bases and 5 bases respectively, with 17 bases between them. The CDR3 nucleotides read TGCAGTGCTGTGGGAGGGGGGGCAAGAGATACGCAGTATTTT. Translating gives CSAVGGGARDTQYF.